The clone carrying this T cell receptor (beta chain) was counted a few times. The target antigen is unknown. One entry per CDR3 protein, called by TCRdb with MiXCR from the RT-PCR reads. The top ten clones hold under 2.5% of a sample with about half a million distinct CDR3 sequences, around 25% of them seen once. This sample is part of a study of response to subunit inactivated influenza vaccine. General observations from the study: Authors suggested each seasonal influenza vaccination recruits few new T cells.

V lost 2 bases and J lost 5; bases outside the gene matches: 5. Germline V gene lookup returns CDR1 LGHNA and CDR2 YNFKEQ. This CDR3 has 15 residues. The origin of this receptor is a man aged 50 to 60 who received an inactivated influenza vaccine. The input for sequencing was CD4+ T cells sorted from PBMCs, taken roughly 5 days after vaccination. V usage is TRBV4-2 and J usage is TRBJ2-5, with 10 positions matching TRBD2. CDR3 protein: CASSQSSGRIETQYF. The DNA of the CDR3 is TGTGCCAGCAGCCAATCTAGCGGGAGAATTGAGACCCAGTACTTC.